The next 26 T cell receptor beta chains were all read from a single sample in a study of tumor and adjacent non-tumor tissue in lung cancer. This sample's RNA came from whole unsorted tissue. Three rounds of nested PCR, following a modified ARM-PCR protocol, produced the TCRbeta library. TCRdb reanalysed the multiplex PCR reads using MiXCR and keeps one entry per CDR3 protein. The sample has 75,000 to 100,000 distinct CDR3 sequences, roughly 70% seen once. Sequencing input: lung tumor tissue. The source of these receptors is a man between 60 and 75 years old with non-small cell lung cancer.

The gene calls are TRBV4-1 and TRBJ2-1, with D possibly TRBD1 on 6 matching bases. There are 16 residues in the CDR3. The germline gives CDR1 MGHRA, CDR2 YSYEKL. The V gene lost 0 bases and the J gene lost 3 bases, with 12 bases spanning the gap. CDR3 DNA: TGCGCCAGCAGCCAAGATGGGGGCGGAGGCTACAATGAGCAGTTCTTC. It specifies CASSQDGGGGYNEQFF.

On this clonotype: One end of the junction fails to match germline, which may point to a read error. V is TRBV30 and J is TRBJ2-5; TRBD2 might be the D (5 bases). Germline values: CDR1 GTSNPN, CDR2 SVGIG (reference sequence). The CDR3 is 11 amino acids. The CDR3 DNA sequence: TGTACCTGGACTGTGAAAGAGATCCAGTACTTC. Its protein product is CTWTVKEIQYF.

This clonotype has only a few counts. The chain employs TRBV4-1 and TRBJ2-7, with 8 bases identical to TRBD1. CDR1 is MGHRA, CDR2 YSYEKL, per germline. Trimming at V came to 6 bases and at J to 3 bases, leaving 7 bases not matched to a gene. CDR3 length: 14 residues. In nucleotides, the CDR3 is TGCGCCAGCAGTCTCCGGGACAGGAACTACGAGCAGTACTTC. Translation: CASSLRDRNYEQYF.

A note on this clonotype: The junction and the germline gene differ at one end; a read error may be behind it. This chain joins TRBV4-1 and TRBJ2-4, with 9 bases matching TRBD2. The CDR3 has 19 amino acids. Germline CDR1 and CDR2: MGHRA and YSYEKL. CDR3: CVSSQDRVASGKTKNIQYF. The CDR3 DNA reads TGCGTCAGCAGCCAAGACAGAGTAGCTAGCGGGAAAACCAAAAACATTCAGTACTTC.

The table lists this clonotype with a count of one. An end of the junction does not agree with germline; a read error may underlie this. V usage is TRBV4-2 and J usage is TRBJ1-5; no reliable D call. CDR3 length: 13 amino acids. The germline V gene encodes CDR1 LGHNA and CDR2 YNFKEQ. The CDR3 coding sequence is TGTGCCAGCAGCCAAGATTTGGTAAGCACCCAGCACTTT. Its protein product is CASSQDLVSTQHF.

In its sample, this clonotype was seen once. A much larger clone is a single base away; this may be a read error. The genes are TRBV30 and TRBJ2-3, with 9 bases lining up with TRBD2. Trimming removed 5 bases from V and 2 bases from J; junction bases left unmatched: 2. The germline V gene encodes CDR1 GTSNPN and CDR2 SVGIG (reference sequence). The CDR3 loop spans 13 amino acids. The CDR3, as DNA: TGTGCCTGGGAGCGGGAGGACACAGATACGCAGTATTTT. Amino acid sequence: CAWEREDTDTQYF. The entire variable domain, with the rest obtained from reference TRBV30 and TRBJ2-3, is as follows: SQTIHQWPATLVQPVGSPLSLECTVEGTSNPNLYWYRQAAGRGLQLLFYSVGIGQISSEVPQNLSASRPQDRQFILSSKKLLLSDSGFYLCAWEREDTDTQYFGPGTRLTVL.

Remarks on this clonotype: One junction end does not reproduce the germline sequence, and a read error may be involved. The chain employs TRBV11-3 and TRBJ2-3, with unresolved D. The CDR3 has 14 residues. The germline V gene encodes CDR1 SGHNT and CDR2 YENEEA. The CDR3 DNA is TGTGCCAGCACTTTAGTCGGCTACACAGATGCGCAGTATTTT. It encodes CASTLVGYTDAQYF.

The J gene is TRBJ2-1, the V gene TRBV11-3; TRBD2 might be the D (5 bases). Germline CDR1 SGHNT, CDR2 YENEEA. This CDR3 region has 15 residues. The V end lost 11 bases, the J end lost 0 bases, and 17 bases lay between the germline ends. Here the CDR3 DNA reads TGTGCCGGCTACTTACGAGCGGCCTCCTACAATGAGCAGTTCTTC. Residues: CAGYLRAASYNEQFF. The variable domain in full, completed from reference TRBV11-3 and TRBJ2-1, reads EAGVVQSPRYKIIEKKQPVAFWCNPISGHNTLYWYLQNLGQGPELLIRYENEEAVDDSQLPKDRFSAERLKGVDSTLKIQPAELGDSAVYLCAGYLRAASYNEQFFGPGTRLTVL.

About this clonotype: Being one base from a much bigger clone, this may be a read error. For the CDR3, the DNA is TGTGCCAGCAGCCAAACATCGGGGCACGGCACAGATACGCAGTATTTT. It codes for CASSQTSGHGTDTQYF. The chain joins TRBV12-3 or TRBV12-4 to TRBJ2-3; perhaps D is TRBD1 or TRBD2 (5 bases each). The CDR3 has 16 residues. V dropped 6 bases and J dropped 1 base, with 17 bases sitting between them.

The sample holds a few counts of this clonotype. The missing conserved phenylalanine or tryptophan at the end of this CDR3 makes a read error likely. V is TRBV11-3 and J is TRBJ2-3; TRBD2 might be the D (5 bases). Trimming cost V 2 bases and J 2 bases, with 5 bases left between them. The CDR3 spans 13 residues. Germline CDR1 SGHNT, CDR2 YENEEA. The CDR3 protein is CASSLRDTDTQYL. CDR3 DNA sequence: TGTGCCAGCAGCTTACGGGACACAGATACGCAGTATCTT.

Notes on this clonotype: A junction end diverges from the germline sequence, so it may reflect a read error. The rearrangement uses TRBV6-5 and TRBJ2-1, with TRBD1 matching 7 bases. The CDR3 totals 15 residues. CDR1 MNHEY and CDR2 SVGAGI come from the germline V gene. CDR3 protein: CANSYSQGVDNEQFF. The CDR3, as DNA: TGTGCCAACAGTTACTCTCAGGGGGTGGATAATGAGCAGTTCTTC.

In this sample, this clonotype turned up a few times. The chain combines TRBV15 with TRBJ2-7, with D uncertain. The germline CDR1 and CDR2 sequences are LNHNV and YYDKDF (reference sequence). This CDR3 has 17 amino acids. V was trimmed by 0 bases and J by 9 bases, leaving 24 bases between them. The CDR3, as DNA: TGTGCCACCAGCAGAGATCTTGTGTACCGTTCTTGGGTCGGGCAGTACTTC. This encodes CATSRDLVYRSWVGQYF.

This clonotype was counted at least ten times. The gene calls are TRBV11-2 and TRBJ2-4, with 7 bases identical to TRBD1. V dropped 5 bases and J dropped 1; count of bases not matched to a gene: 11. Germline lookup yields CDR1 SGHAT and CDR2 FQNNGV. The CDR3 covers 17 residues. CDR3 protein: CASSIYRGSRAKNIQYF. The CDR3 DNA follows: TGTGCCAGCAGCATCTACAGGGGATCGCGCGCCAAAAACATTCAGTACTTC.

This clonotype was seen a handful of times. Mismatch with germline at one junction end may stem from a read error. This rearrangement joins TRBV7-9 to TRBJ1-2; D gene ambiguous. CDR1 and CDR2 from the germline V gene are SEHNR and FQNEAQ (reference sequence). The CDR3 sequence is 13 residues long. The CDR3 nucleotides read TGTGGCAGCAGCACATCAGATGGCTATGGCTACACCTTC. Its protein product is CGSSTSDGYGYTF.

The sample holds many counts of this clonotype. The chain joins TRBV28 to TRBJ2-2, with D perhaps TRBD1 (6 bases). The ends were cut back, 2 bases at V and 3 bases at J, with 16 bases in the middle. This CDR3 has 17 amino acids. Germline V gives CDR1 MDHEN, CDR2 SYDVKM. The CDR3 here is CASSLAGDMGYTGELFF. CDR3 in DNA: TGTGCCAGCAGTTTAGCCGGGGACATGGGGTACACCGGGGAGCTGTTTTTT.

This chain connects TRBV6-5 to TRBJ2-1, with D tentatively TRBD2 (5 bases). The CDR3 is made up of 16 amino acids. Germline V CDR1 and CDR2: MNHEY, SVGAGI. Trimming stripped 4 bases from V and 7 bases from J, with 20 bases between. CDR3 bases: TGTGCCAGCAGTTTATCCCGGACGATCTCGGGGAATGAGCAGTTCTTC. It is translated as CASSLSRTISGNEQFF.

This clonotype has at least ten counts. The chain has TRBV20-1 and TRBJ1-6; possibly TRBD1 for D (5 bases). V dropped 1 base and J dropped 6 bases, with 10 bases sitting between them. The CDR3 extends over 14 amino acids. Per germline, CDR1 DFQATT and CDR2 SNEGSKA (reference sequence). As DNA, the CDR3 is TGCAGTGCTAGAGTTCAGGGAATTAATTCACCCCTCCACTTT. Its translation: CSARVQGINSPLHF.

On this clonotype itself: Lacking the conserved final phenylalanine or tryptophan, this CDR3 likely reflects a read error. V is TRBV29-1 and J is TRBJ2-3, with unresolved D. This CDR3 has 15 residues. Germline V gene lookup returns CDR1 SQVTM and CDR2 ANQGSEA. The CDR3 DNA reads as TGCAGCGTCGCCGGCGTACTCCGGAGCATAGATACGCAGTATTAT. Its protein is CSVAGVLRSIDTQYY.

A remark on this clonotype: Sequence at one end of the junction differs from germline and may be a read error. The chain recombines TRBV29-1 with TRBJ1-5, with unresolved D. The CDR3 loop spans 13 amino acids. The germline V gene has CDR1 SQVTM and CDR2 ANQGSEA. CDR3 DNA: TGCTGCGTTGAAGAAGGGCTTAATCAGCCCAAGCATTTT. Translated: CCVEEGLNQPKHF.

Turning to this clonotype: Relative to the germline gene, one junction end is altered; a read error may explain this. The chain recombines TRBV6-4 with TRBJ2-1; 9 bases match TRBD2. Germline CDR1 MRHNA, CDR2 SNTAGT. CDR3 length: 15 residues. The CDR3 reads CVSSRGSGGGDEQFF. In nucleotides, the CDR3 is TGTGTCAGCTCCCGCGGTAGCGGGGGAGGTGATGAGCAGTTCTTC.

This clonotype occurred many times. As DNA, the CDR3 is TGTGCCAGCAGAGACAGGGCGGTCACTGAAGCTTTCTTT. This encodes CASRDRAVTEAFF. V and J are TRBV6-1 and TRBJ1-1, with 7 nucleotides matching TRBD1. Trimming took 6 bases from V and 4 from J; bases not matched to a gene: 5. Germline loops: CDR1 MNHNS, CDR2 SASEGT. The CDR3 has 13 residues.

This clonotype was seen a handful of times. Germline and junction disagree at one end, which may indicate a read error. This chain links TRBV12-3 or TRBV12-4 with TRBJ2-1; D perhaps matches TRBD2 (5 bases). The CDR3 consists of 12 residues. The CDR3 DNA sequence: TGTGCCAGCAGTTCCCCCCCGACTATGCAGCTCTTC. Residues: CASSSPPTMQLF.

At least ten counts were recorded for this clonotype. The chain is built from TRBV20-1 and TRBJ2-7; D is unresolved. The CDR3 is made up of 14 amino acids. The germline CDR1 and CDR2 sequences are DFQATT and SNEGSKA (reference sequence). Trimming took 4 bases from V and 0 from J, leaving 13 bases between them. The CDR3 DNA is TGCAGTGCTACGGGCGCGGCTAGCTCCTACGAGCAGTACTTC. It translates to CSATGAASSYEQYF.

As DNA, the CDR3 is TGTGCCAGCAGTGATGGACTAAACTTCTCCTACGAGCAGTACTTC. It yields the protein CASSDGLNFSYEQYF. The rearrangement joins TRBV6-5 to TRBJ2-7, with D tentatively TRBD2 (6 bases). The CDR3 length is 15 residues. Trimming removed 5 bases from V and 0 bases from J, with 14 bases in between. Germline assignment: CDR1 MNHEY and CDR2 SVGAGI.

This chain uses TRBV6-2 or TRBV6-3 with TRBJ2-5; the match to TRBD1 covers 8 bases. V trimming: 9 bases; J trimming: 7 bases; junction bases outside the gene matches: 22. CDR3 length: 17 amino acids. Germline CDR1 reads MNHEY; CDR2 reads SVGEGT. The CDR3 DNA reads TGTGCCAGTAGCAAAGGGTGGGGCAGGGGGCAGCGGGTGACCCAGTACTTC. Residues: CASSKGWGRGQRVTQYF.

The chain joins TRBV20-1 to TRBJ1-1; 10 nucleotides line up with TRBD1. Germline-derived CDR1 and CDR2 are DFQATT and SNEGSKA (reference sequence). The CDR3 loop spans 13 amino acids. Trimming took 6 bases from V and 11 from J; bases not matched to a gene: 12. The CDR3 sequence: CSAQDRGNIEAFF. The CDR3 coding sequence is TGCAGTGCACAGGACAGGGGGAACATTGAGGCTTTCTTT.